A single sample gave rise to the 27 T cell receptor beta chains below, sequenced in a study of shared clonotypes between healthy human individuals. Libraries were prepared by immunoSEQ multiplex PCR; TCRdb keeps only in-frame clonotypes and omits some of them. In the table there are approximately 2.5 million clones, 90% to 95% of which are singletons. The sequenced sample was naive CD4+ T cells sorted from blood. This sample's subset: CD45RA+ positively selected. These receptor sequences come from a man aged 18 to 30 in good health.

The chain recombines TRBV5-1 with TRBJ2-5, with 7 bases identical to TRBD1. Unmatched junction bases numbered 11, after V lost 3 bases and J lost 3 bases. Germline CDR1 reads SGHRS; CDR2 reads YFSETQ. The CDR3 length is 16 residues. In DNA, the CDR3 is TGCGCCAGCAGCTGGTCGACAGGGAAGGGGAAAGAGACCCAGTACTTC. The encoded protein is CASSWSTGKGKETQYF.

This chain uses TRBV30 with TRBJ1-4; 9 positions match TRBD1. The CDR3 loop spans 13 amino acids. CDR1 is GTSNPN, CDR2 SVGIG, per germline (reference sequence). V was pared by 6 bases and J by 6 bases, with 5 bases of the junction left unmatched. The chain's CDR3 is CACSGTGYEKLFF. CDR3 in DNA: TGTGCCTGCTCCGGGACAGGGTATGAAAAACTGTTTTTT.

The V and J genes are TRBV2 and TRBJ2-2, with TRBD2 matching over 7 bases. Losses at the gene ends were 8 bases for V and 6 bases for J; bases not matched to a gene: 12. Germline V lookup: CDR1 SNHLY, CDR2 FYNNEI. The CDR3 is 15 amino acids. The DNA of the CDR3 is TGTGCCAGCTGGGCTAGCGGATCCGGGGCCGGGGAGCTGTTTTTT. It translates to CASWASGSGAGELFF. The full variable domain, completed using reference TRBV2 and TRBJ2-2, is EPEVTQTPSHQVTQMGQEVILRCVPISNHLYFYWYRQILGQKVEFLVSFYNNEISEKSEIFDDQFSVERPDGSNFTLKIRSTKLEDSAMYFCASWASGSGAGELFFGEGSRLTVL.

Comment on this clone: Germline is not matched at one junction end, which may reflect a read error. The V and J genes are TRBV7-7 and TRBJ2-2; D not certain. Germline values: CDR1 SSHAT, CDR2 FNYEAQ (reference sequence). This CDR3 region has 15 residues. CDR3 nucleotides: TGTGCTAGCAGCTCCCAGGAAGCGAACACCGGGGAGCTGTTTTTT. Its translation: CASSSQEANTGELFF.

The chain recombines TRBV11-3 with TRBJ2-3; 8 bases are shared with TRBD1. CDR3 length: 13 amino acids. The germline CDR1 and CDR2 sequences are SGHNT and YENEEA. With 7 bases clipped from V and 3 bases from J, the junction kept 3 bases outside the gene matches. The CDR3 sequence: CASKDRVTDTQYF. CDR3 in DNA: TGTGCCAGCAAGGACAGGGTAACAGATACGCAGTATTTT.

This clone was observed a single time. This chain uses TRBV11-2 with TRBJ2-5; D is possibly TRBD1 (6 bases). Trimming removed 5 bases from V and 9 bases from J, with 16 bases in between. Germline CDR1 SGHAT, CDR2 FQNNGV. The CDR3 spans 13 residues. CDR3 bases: TGTGCCAGCAGCGCTACAGGGCTGGTGGCCCAGTACTTC. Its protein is CASSATGLVAQYF.

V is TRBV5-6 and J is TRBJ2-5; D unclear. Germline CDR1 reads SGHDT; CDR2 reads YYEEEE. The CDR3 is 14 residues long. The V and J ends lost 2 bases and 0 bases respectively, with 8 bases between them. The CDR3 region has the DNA TGTGCCAGCAGCTTCCAGTCTAACCAAGAGACCCAGTACTTC. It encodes CASSFQSNQETQYF.

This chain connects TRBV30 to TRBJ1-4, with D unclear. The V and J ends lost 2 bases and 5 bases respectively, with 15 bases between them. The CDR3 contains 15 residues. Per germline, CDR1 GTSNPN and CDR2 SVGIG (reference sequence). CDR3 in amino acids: CAWSPRRGLNEKLFF. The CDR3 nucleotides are TGTGCCTGGAGTCCTCGGCGGGGTTTAAATGAAAAACTGTTTTTT. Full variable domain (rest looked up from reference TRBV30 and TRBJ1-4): SQTIHQWPATLVQPVGSPLSLECTVEGTSNPNLYWYRQAAGRGLQLLFYSVGIGQISSEVPQNLSASRPQDRQFILSSKKLLLSDSGFYLCAWSPRRGLNEKLFFGSGTQLSVL.

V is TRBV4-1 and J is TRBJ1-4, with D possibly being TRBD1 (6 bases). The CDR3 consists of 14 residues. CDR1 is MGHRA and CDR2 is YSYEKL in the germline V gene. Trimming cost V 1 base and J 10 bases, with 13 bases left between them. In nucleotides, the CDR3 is TGCGCCAGCAGCCAAGGCAGGGGCGAAGCAAAACTGTTTTTT. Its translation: CASSQGRGEAKLFF.

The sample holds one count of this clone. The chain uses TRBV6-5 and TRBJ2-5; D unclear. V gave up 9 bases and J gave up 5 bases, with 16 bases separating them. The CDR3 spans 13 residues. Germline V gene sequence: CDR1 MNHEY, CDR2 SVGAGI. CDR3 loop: CASTWAPSETQYF. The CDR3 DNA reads TGTGCCAGTACATGGGCCCCCTCGGAGACCCAGTACTTC.

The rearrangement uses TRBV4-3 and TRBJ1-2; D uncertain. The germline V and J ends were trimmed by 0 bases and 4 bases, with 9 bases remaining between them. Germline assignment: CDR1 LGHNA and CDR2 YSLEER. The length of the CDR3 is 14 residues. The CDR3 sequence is CASSQDQGFYGYTF. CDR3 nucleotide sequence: TGCGCCAGCAGCCAAGATCAAGGGTTCTATGGCTACACCTTC.

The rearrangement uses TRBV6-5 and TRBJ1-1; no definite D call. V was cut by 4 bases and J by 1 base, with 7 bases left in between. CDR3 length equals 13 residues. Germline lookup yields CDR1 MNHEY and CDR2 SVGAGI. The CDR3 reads CASSWQPNTEAFF. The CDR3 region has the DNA TGTGCCAGCAGTTGGCAGCCGAACACTGAAGCTTTCTTT.

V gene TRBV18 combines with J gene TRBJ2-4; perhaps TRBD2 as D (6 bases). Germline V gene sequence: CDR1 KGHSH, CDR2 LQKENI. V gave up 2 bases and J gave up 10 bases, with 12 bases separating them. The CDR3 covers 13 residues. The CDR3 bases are TGTGCCAGCTCACCAGCTTCCGGGGGAATTCAGTACTTC. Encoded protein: CASSPASGGIQYF.

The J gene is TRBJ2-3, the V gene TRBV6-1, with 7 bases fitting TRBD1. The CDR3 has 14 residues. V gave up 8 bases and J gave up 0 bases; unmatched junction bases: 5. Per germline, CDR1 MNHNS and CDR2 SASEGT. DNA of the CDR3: TGTGCCAGCCACCCGACAGGGAGCACAGATACGCAGTATTTT. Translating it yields CASHPTGSTDTQYF.

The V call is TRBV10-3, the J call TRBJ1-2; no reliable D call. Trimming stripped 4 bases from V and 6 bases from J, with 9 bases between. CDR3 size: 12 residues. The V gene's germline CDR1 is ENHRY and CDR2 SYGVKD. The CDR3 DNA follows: TGTGCCATCAGTGGGGTCCAGCATGGCTACACCTTC. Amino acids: CAISGVQHGYTF.

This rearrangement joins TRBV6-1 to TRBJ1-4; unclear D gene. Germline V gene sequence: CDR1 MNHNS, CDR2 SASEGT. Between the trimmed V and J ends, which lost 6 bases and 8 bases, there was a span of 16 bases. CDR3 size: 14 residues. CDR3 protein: CASSPVISGEKLFF. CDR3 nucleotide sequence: TGTGCCAGCAGCCCGGTGATAAGTGGGGAAAAACTGTTTTTT.

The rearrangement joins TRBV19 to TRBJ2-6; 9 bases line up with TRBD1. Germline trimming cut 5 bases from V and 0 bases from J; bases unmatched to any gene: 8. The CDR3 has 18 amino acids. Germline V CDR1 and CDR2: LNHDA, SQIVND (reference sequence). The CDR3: CASSVVDRGGSGANVLTF. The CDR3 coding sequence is TGTGCCAGTAGTGTCGTGGACAGGGGAGGCTCTGGGGCCAACGTCCTGACTTTC. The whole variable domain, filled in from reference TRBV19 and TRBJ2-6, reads DGGITQSPKYLFRKEGQNVTLSCEQNLNHDAMYWYRQDPGQGLRLIYYSQIVNDFQKGDIAEGYSVSREKKESFPLTVTSAQKNPTAFYLCASSVVDRGGSGANVLTFGAGSRLTVL.

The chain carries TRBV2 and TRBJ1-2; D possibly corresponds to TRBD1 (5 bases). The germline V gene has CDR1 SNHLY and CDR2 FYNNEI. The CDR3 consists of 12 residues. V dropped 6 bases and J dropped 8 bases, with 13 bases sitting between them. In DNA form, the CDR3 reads TGTGCCAGCAGCCCCACGGGGCGAGGCTACACCTTC. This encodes CASSPTGRGYTF.

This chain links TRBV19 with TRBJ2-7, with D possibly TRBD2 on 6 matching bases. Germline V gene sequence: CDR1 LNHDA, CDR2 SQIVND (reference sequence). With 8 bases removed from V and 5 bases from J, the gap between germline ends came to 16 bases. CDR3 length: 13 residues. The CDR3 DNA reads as TGTGCCAGTTATCCGGCCCGGGGGAACGAGCAGTACTTC. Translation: CASYPARGNEQYF.

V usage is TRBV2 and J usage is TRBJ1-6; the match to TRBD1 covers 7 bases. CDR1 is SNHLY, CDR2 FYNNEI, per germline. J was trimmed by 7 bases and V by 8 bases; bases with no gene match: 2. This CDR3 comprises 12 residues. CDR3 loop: CASGTANSPLHF. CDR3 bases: TGTGCCAGCGGGACAGCGAATTCACCCCTCCACTTT. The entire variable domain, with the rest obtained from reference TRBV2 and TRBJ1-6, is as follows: EPEVTQTPSHQVTQMGQEVILRCVPISNHLYFYWYRQILGQKVEFLVSFYNNEISEKSEIFDDQFSVERPDGSNFTLKIRSTKLEDSAMYFCASGTANSPLHFGNGTRLTVT.

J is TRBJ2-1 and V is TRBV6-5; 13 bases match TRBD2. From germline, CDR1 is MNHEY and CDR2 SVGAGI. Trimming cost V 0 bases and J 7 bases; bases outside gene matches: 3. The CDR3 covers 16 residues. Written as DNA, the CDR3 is TGTGCCAGCAGTTACTCTCCGACTAGCGGGAGGAATGAGCAGTTCTTC. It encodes CASSYSPTSGRNEQFF.

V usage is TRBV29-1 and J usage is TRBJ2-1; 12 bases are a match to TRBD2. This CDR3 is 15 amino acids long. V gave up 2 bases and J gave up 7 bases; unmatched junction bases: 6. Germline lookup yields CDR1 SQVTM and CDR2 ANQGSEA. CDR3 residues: CSVEITSGGSNEQFF. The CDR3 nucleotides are TGCAGCGTTGAAATTACTAGCGGGGGGTCTAATGAGCAGTTCTTC.

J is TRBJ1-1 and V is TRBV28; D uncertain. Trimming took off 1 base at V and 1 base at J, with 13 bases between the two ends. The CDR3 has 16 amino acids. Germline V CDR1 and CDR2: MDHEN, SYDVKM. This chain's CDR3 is CASSLYGEIRNTEAFF. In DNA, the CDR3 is TGTGCCAGCAGTTTATACGGGGAGATTCGGAACACTGAAGCTTTCTTT. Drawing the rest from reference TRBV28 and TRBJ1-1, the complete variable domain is DVKVTQSSRYLVKRTGEKVFLECVQDMDHENMFWYRQDPGLGLRLIYFSYDVKMKEKGDIPEGYSVSREKKERFSLILESASTNQTSMYLCASSLYGEIRNTEAFFGQGTRLTVV.

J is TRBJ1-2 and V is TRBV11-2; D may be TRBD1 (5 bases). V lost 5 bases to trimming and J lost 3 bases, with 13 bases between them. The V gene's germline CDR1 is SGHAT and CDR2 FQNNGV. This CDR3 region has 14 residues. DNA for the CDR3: TGTGCCAGCAGCGATACCAGGGAGGACTATGGCTACACCTTC. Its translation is CASSDTREDYGYTF.

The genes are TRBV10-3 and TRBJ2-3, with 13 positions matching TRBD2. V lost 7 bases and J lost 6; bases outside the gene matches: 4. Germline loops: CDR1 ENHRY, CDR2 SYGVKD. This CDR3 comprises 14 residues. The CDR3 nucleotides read TGTGCCATCATGACTAGCGGGGGGATGGATACGCAGTATTTT. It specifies CAIMTSGGMDTQYF.

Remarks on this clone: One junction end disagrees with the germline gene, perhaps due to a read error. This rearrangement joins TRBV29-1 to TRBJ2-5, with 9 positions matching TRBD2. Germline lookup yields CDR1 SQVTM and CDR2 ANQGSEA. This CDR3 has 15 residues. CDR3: CSVRLAEGGQGTQYF. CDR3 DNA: TGCAGCGTTCGACTAGCGGAGGGGGGGCAAGGGACCCAGTACTTC.

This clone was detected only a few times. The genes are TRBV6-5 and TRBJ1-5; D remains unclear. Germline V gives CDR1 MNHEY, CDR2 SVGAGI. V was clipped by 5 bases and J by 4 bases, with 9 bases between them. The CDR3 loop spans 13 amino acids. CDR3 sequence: CASSRAENQPQHF. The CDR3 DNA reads TGTGCCAGCAGTAGGGCTGAGAATCAGCCCCAGCATTTT.